The 29 T cell receptor beta chains presented below share a single source sample, sequenced in a study of vaccination effects on CD4 cells after COVID-19. Sequenced by immunoSEQ multiplex PCR; TCRdb stores in-frame clones only, minus some. Among around 28,000 clones listed, roughly 77% were seen once. No antigen is known for these receptors. ViraFEST assay sequencing came after antigen-specific CD4+ T cells were expanded with viral peptide pools. Subsequent to roughly 9 days of culture, CD4+ T cells were isolated. According to PCR results, the person was infected with SARS-CoV-2 between March and December 2020. The source was CD4+ T cells from PBMCs cultured with HCoV-NL63 spike peptides, collected before COVID-19 vaccination. The receptors here all came from a human donor who had a prior SARS-CoV-2 infection.

The chain combines TRBV2 with TRBJ2-7; 9 bases are shared with TRBD2. Germline V gene data show CDR1 as SNHLY and CDR2 as FYNNEI. V lost 6 bases to trimming and J lost 1 base; unmatched junction nucleotides: 4. This CDR3 region has 14 residues. CDR3 DNA: TGTGCCAGCAGGCGGACTAGCGTGTCCTACGAGCAGTACTTC. Translated: CASRRTSVSYEQYF.

This chain connects TRBV5-6 to TRBJ2-5; 11 bases agree with TRBD1. Looked up from germline, CDR1 is SGHDT and CDR2 is YYEEEE. Losses at the gene ends were 3 bases for V and 5 bases for J; bases not matched to a gene: 3. The CDR3 runs to 14 residues. The CDR3 DNA sequence: TGTGCCAGCAGCTCCGGACAGGGGGCTGAGACCCAGTACTTC. It translates to CASSSGQGAETQYF.

The chain employs TRBV10-3 and TRBJ1-4; 8 bases are a match to TRBD1. In germline, CDR1 is ENHRY, CDR2 SYGVKD. The CDR3 extends over 14 amino acids. J lost 7 bases, V lost 0 bases, and 1 base had no gene match. The CDR3 DNA follows: TGTGCCATCAGTGAGTCGACAGGGGCTGAAAAACTGTTTTTT. This encodes CAISESTGAEKLFF.

V is TRBV16 and J is TRBJ1-6; no clear D. CDR3 size: 13 residues. CDR1 is KGHSY and CDR2 is FQNENV in the germline V gene. V was shortened by 2 bases and J by 7 bases, with 6 bases between the two germline ends. The CDR3 DNA follows: TGTGCCAGCAGCCAAGACATCAATTCACCCCTCCACTTT. Encoded protein: CASSQDINSPLHF.

The chain carries TRBV7-9 and TRBJ1-3, with D possibly matching TRBD1 (6 bases). V was clipped by 1 base and J by 0 bases, with 13 bases between them. The CDR3 contains 17 residues. Germline V gene sequence: CDR1 SEHNR, CDR2 FQNEAQ (reference sequence). The CDR3 loop reads CASSLGRTVLSGNTIYF. The CDR3 nucleotides read TGTGCCAGCAGCTTAGGGCGGACAGTACTCTCTGGAAACACCATATATTTT.

The chain couples TRBV18 to TRBJ1-1; D possibly corresponds to TRBD1 (6 bases). V shed 8 bases and J shed 2 bases, with 12 bases lying between them. Germline-derived CDR1 and CDR2 are KGHSH and LQKENI. The CDR3 totals 13 residues. The CDR3 region has the DNA TGTGCCAGCCAGGACAGCCTAAACACTGAAGCTTTCTTT. It codes for CASQDSLNTEAFF.

This chain uses TRBV18 with TRBJ2-5; a weak D match, TRBD2 (5 bases). This CDR3 has 16 amino acids. Germline CDR1 and CDR2: KGHSH and LQKENI. Deletions cut 6 bases from V and 1 base from J, with 18 bases between. CDR3 coding DNA: TGTGCCAGCTCTGCTGCCGGCGGGTCTAGCCAAGAGACCCAGTACTTC. Translation: CASSAAGGSSQETQYF.

The CDR3 DNA is TGTGCCAGCAGCCAAGTAACAGGGGTAGGAAACACCATATATTTT. Protein product: CASSQVTGVGNTIYF. The chain carries TRBV4-2 and TRBJ1-3; TRBD1 agrees at 7 bases. The length of the CDR3 is 15 residues. Germline values: CDR1 LGHNA, CDR2 YNFKEQ. Trimming removed 1 base from V and 4 bases from J; junction bases left unmatched: 4.

The genes are TRBV2 and TRBJ2-3; D remains ambiguous. Trimming stripped 2 bases from V and 2 bases from J, with 11 bases between. Germline-derived CDR1 and CDR2 are SNHLY and FYNNEI. The CDR3 is 15 amino acids. CDR3 bases: TGTGCCAGCAGTGAAAACGTTGGGGACACAGATACGCAGTATTTT. Its translation: CASSENVGDTDTQYF. Supplemented by reference TRBV2 and TRBJ2-3, the full variable domain reads EPEVTQTPSHQVTQMGQEVILRCVPISNHLYFYWYRQILGQKVEFLVSFYNNEISEKSEIFDDQFSVERPDGSNFTLKIRSTKLEDSAMYFCASSENVGDTDTQYFGPGTRLTVL.

The chain combines TRBV20-1 with TRBJ2-5, with unresolved D. Trimming pared 3 bases from V and 0 bases from J, leaving 11 bases between. CDR1 is DFQATT and CDR2 is SNEGSKA in the germline V gene (reference sequence). The CDR3 sequence is 14 residues long. For the CDR3, the DNA is TGCAGTGCTAGTCAGACCACCGACCAAGAGACCCAGTACTTC. It yields the protein CSASQTTDQETQYF.

In this sample, this clone turned up a few times. The V call is TRBV19, the J call TRBJ1-2; 8 bases align to TRBD1. With 7 bases clipped from V and 8 bases from J, the junction kept 9 bases outside the gene matches. This CDR3 has 13 residues. Germline CDR1 and CDR2: LNHDA and SQIVND (reference sequence). The CDR3 sequence: CASNEDRDRGYTF. CDR3 coding DNA: TGTGCCAGTAATGAGGACAGGGACCGGGGCTACACCTTC.

The CDR3 spells CASRSPGEQYF. CDR3 DNA: TGTGCCAGCAGGTCCCCGGGCGAGCAGTACTTC. The gene calls are TRBV6-5 and TRBJ2-7; D gene ambiguous. CDR3 length: 11 residues. Trimming left V 6 bases short and J 6 bases short, with 9 bases between. In germline, CDR1 is MNHEY, CDR2 SVGAGI.

This clone was counted only a few times. The CDR3 nucleotides read TGCGCCAGCAGGGGTAGCGGAGCCTACAATGAGCAGTTCTTC. Amino acids: CASRGSGAYNEQFF. The V and J genes are TRBV5-1 and TRBJ2-1; possible D gene TRBD2, 6 bases. Germline V lookup: CDR1 SGHRS, CDR2 YFSETQ. Trimming took 5 bases from V and 2 from J, leaving 11 bases between them. The CDR3 has 14 amino acids.

The chain links TRBV4-1 to TRBJ2-1; unclear D gene. Per germline, CDR1 MGHRA and CDR2 YSYEKL. The CDR3 runs 16 residues. V lost 1 base and J 9 bases, leaving 19 bases between the germline ends. The CDR3 DNA reads as TGCGCCAGCAGCCAAGTCCCTGGCGGAGACCTCAGTGAGCAGTTCTTC. It yields the protein CASSQVPGGDLSEQFF.

The chain carries TRBV3-1 (or the pseudogene TRBV3-2) and TRBJ1-4; D gene unclear. This CDR3 spans 16 amino acids. Germline values: CDR1 LGHDT, CDR2 YNNKEL (reference sequence). The V and J ends lost 1 base and 3 bases respectively, with 12 bases between them. This CDR3 reads CASSQAVHGANEKLFF. CDR3 coding DNA: TGTGCCAGCAGCCAAGCCGTACACGGAGCTAATGAAAAACTGTTTTTT.

This clone was detected a few times. The rearrangement joins TRBV9 to TRBJ1-5, with a tentative D call TRBD1 (5 bases). Trimming removed 4 bases at V and 4 bases at J, with 9 bases between. Per the germline V gene, CDR1 is SGDLS and CDR2 is YYNGEE. There are 13 residues in the CDR3. The CDR3 bases are TGTGCCAGCAGCCCAGGGACTAATCAGCCCCAGCATTTT. Its translation: CASSPGTNQPQHF. The full variable domain, rest sourced from reference TRBV9 and TRBJ1-5, is DSGVTQTPKHLITATGQRVTLRCSPRSGDLSVYWYQQSLDQGLQFLIQYYNGEERAKGNILERFSAQQFPDLHSELNLSSLELGDSALYFCASSPGTNQPQHFGDGTRLSIL.

The chain uses TRBV10-3 and TRBJ1-2; D is ambiguous. The V and J ends lost 2 bases and 4 bases respectively, with 8 bases between them. CDR3 length: 13 amino acids. Germline values: CDR1 ENHRY, CDR2 SYGVKD. CDR3 loop: CAISEREFYGYTF. The CDR3 bases are TGTGCCATCAGTGAGCGGGAGTTCTATGGCTACACCTTC.

The CDR3 loop is CASRRELSGNTIYF. In DNA form, the CDR3 reads TGCGCCAGCAGGAGGGAACTCTCTGGAAACACCATATATTTT. The J gene is TRBJ1-3, the V gene TRBV10-2; D call uncertain. V lost 6 bases and J 0 bases, leaving 9 bases between the germline ends. The CDR3 totals 14 residues. In germline, CDR1 is WSHSY, CDR2 SAAADI.

The chain couples TRBV6-5 to TRBJ2-3; 9 bases are a match to TRBD2. V shed 4 bases, J shed 2 bases, and the junction held 1 base outside the gene matches. This CDR3 has 14 amino acids. Germline assignment: CDR1 MNHEY and CDR2 SVGAGI. CDR3 in amino acids: CASSWTSVTDTQYF. The CDR3 coding sequence is TGTGCCAGCAGTTGGACTAGCGTCACAGATACGCAGTATTTT.

This chain uses TRBV7-3 with TRBJ2-1; 16 nucleotides match TRBD2. CDR3 length: 18 residues. With 4 bases clipped from V and 4 bases from J, the junction kept 7 bases outside the gene matches. Germline V gene data show CDR1 as SGHTA and CDR2 as FQGTGA. CDR3 sequence: CASSSGTSGRAFYNEQFF. The DNA for the CDR3 is TGTGCCAGCAGCTCGGGGACTAGCGGGAGGGCCTTTTACAATGAGCAGTTCTTC.

The chain has TRBV7-2 and TRBJ1-5; maybe TRBD1 (5 bases). V lost 1 base and J lost 1, with 8 bases in between. CDR1 and CDR2 from the germline V gene are SGHTA and FQGNSA. This CDR3 is 15 amino acids long. The CDR3 DNA reads as TGTGCCAGCAGCTTAGTGACAGAGAGCAATCAGCCCCAGCATTTT. Protein sequence: CASSLVTESNQPQHF.

The chain carries TRBV5-6 and TRBJ2-2; D ambiguous. V lost 1 base and J 7 bases, leaving 8 bases between the germline ends. The CDR3 totals 13 residues. From germline, CDR1 is SGHDT and CDR2 YYEEEE. CDR3: CASSLQAGGELFF. DNA of the CDR3: TGTGCCAGCAGCTTGCAGGCCGGCGGGGAGCTGTTTTTT. The variable domain in full, completed from reference TRBV5-6 and TRBJ2-2, reads DAGVTQSPTHLIKTRGQQVTLRCSPKSGHDTVSWYQQALGQGPQFIFQYYEEEERQRGNFPDRFSGHQFPNYSSELNVNALLLGDSALYLCASSLQAGGELFFGEGSRLTVL.

This rearrangement joins TRBV18 to TRBJ1-6; D unclear. Germline CDR1 and CDR2: KGHSH and LQKENI. This CDR3 is built from 13 residues. Trimming stripped 2 bases from V and 7 bases from J, with 6 bases between. CDR3 region: CASSPTENSPLHF. Here the CDR3 DNA reads TGTGCCAGCTCACCAACAGAGAATTCACCCCTCCACTTT. The full variable domain, its missing parts supplied by reference TRBV18 and TRBJ1-6, is NAGVMQNPRHLVRRRGQEARLRCSPMKGHSHVYWYRQLPEEGLKFMVYLQKENIIDESGMPKERFSAEFPKEGPSILRIQQVVRGDSAAYFCASSPTENSPLHFGNGTRLTVT.

J is TRBJ1-1 and V is TRBV7-9; D remains ambiguous. CDR3 length equals 13 residues. V lost 5 bases and J 5 bases, leaving 12 bases between the germline ends. Germline V gene lookup returns CDR1 SEHNR and CDR2 FQNEAQ (reference sequence). DNA of the CDR3: TGTGCCAGCAGCAGGACGGTAGATACTGAAGCTTTCTTT. Protein sequence: CASSRTVDTEAFF.

This clone turned up a few times. Here the CDR3 reads CASSLERDQPQHF. CDR3 nucleotide sequence: TGTGCCAGCAGCTTAGAGCGAGATCAGCCCCAGCATTTT. This chain uses TRBV7-2 with TRBJ1-5, with no clear D. Trimming left V 1 base short and J 5 bases short, with 6 bases between. The CDR3 is 13 amino acids. Germline lookup yields CDR1 SGHTA and CDR2 FQGNSA. The full variable domain, rest sourced from reference TRBV7-2 and TRBJ1-5, is GAGVSQSPSNKVTEKGKDVELRCDPISGHTALYWYRQSLGQGLEFLIYFQGNSAPDKSGLPSDRFSAERTGGSVSTLTIQRTQQEDSAVYLCASSLERDQPQHFGDGTRLSIL.

V gene TRBV27 combines with J gene TRBJ1-1, with no clear D. The CDR3 is 15 residues long. Trimming removed 5 bases at V and 3 bases at J, with 16 bases between. Germline CDR1 MNHEY, CDR2 SMNVEV (reference sequence). CDR3 nucleotides: TGTGCCAGCAGTCAGAGCCCCCGGCGGTACACTGAAGCTTTCTTT. Protein product: CASSQSPRRYTEAFF.

The V gene is TRBV7-9, the J gene TRBJ2-7; TRBD2 aligns across 11 bases. The length of the CDR3 is 15 residues. The V gene's germline CDR1 is SEHNR and CDR2 FQNEAQ (reference sequence). V lost 5 bases and J lost 3; bases outside the gene matches: 6. In DNA form, the CDR3 reads TGTGCCAGCAGCGACGGGACTAGCGGTGTCTACGAGCAGTACTTC. Residues: CASSDGTSGVYEQYF.

This clone was recorded once. The chain couples TRBV30 to TRBJ1-1, with 9 positions matching TRBD1. V gave up 8 bases and J gave up 4 bases; unmatched junction bases: 8. Germline V gene lookup returns CDR1 GTSNPN and CDR2 SVGIG (reference sequence). This CDR3 has 13 residues. This CDR3 reads CARTGGGGTEAFF. CDR3 DNA sequence: TGTGCCAGAACAGGGGGCGGTGGCACTGAAGCTTTCTTT. The whole variable domain, remainder taken from reference TRBV30 and TRBJ1-1, is SQTIHQWPATLVQPVGSPLSLECTVEGTSNPNLYWYRQAAGRGLQLLFYSVGIGQISSEVPQNLSASRPQDRQFILSSKKLLLSDSGFYLCARTGGGGTEAFFGQGTRLTVV.

This chain links TRBV18 with TRBJ1-2, with no clear D. Germline values: CDR1 KGHSH, CDR2 LQKENI. V was clipped by 1 base and J by 3 bases, with 12 bases between them. The CDR3 loop spans 15 amino acids. This CDR3 is CASSPRSGMDYGYTF. CDR3 nucleotides: TGTGCCAGCTCACCACGATCAGGAATGGACTATGGCTACACCTTC.